What follows are 18 T cell receptor beta chains derived from one specimen sequenced in a study of cytomegalovirus exposure and HLA in healthy donors. The PCR used 60 Vbeta and 13 Jbeta primers. Clones were read by immunoSEQ multiplex PCR, and TCRdb kept only the in-frame ones, dropping some. Of some 180,000 clones listed, around 76% were seen once; the top ten hold about 1.5%. The specimen was PBMCs. The receptors here all came from a man in his forties or fifties in good health and CMV-seronegative.

The genes are TRBV5-1 and TRBJ2-3, with 9 bases fitting TRBD2. Germline trimming cut 3 bases from V and 3 bases from J; bases unmatched to any gene: 14. The CDR3 extends over 18 amino acids. Germline CDR1 reads SGHRS; CDR2 reads YFSETQ. The CDR3: CASSYPPGLANPTDTQYF. CDR3 nucleotide sequence: TGCGCCAGCAGCTATCCTCCGGGACTAGCTAATCCAACAGATACGCAGTATTTT.

The rearrangement links TRBV4-1 to TRBJ2-7, with 8 nucleotides matching TRBD2. The CDR3 runs to 15 residues. CDR1 and CDR2 (germline): MGHRA, YSYEKL. After removal of 0 bases from V and 2 bases from J, the junction contained 3 bases not matched to a gene. The CDR3 protein is CASSQERAGAYEQYF. The DNA for the CDR3 is TGCGCCAGCAGCCAAGAGCGAGCGGGGGCCTACGAGCAGTACTTC.

A single count supports this clone. The chain links TRBV9 to TRBJ1-1; 7 bases agree with TRBD1. The CDR3 extends over 15 amino acids. V shed 3 bases and J 1 base; nucleotides not matched to a gene: 6. Per germline, CDR1 SGDLS and CDR2 YYNGEE. CDR3 DNA: TGTGCCAGCAGCGGAGACAGGGCGAGGAACACTGAAGCTTTCTTT. Translation: CASSGDRARNTEAFF. Filled out from reference TRBV9 and TRBJ1-1, the complete variable domain reads DSGVTQTPKHLITATGQRVTLRCSPRSGDLSVYWYQQSLDQGLQFLIQYYNGEERAKGNILERFSAQQFPDLHSELNLSSLELGDSALYFCASSGDRARNTEAFFGQGTRLTVV.

V and J are TRBV28 and TRBJ2-3; 10 bases match TRBD1. Germline V CDR1 and CDR2: MDHEN, SYDVKM. The CDR3 runs 15 residues. Germline trimming cut 5 bases from V and 1 base from J; bases unmatched to any gene: 3. The CDR3 region has the DNA TGTGCCAGCAGTGACAGGGGGCTGGGCACAGATACGCAGTATTTT. Encoded protein: CASSDRGLGTDTQYF. Looking up the rest from reference TRBV28 and TRBJ2-3 gives the full variable domain: DVKVTQSSRYLVKRTGEKVFLECVQDMDHENMFWYRQDPGLGLRLIYFSYDVKMKEKGDIPEGYSVSREKKERFSLILESASTNQTSMYLCASSDRGLGTDTQYFGPGTRLTVL.

The genes are TRBV11-2 and TRBJ2-7; the D gene is possibly TRBD1 (5 bases). V dropped 0 bases and J dropped 6 bases, with 15 bases sitting between them. This CDR3 comprises 15 residues. Looked up from germline, CDR1 is SGHAT and CDR2 is FQNNGV. The CDR3 nucleotides read TGTGCCAGCAGCTTAGATGGTCAGTGGGGCTCCGAGCAGTACTTC. Translating it yields CASSLDGQWGSEQYF.

The chain links TRBV9 to TRBJ2-1; D is perhaps TRBD1 (6 bases). This CDR3 contains 15 residues. Germline V gene data show CDR1 as SGDLS and CDR2 as YYNGEE. The V gene lost 0 bases and the J gene lost 6 bases, with 13 bases spanning the gap. The CDR3 loop is CASSVADLGGNEQFF. CDR3 DNA sequence: TGTGCCAGCAGCGTAGCGGACCTAGGGGGCAATGAGCAGTTCTTC. The full variable domain, rest sourced from reference TRBV9 and TRBJ2-1, is DSGVTQTPKHLITATGQRVTLRCSPRSGDLSVYWYQQSLDQGLQFLIQYYNGEERAKGNILERFSAQQFPDLHSELNLSSLELGDSALYFCASSVADLGGNEQFFGPGTRLTVL.

The gene calls are TRBV30 and TRBJ1-1; tentative D call: TRBD1 (6 bases). The CDR3 has 14 residues. V was pared by 3 bases and J by 2 bases, with 13 bases between. Per the germline V gene, CDR1 is GTSNPN and CDR2 is SVGIG (reference sequence). CDR3 protein: CAWSVRGYNTEAFF. The CDR3 coding sequence is TGTGCCTGGAGCGTCAGGGGTTACAACACTGAAGCTTTCTTT.

As for this clone: Other DNA sequences within the sample encode an identical CDR3. The chain joins TRBV4-3 to TRBJ2-2; TRBD1 agrees at 9 bases. V trimming: 0 bases; J trimming: 4 bases; junction bases outside the gene matches: 0. This CDR3 is 15 amino acids long. The germline V gene encodes CDR1 LGHNA and CDR2 YSLEER. As DNA, the CDR3 is TGCGCCAGCAGCCAAGAACAGGGGGCCACCGGGGAGCTGTTTTTT. Translation: CASSQEQGATGELFF.

This clone has only one observation. The chain employs TRBV6-1 and TRBJ1-5; D is possibly TRBD1 (5 bases). Trimming stripped 7 bases from V and 1 base from J, with 8 bases between. The CDR3 has 13 residues. Germline lookup yields CDR1 MNHNS and CDR2 SASEGT. CDR3: CASTWGSNQPQHF. CDR3 sequence (DNA): TGTGCCAGCACTTGGGGCAGCAATCAGCCCCAGCATTTT.

The V and J genes are TRBV5-5 and TRBJ2-5; the D is unclear. Germline V gives CDR1 SGHKS, CDR2 YYEKEE (reference sequence). The CDR3 consists of 14 residues. The V and J ends lost 3 bases and 4 bases respectively, with 13 bases between them. The CDR3 DNA reads as TGTGCCAGCAGCTCCCCCCACCGGTTAGAGACCCAGTACTTC. Residues: CASSSPHRLETQYF.

V is TRBV9 and J is TRBJ2-3, with a possible D match to TRBD2 (5 bases). The V and J ends lost 4 bases and 7 bases respectively, with 16 bases between them. The V gene's germline CDR1 is SGDLS and CDR2 YYNGEE. There are 14 residues in the CDR3. The CDR3, as DNA: TGTGCCAGCAGCCTCGCCGAGGGCGTTTATACGCAGTATTTT. Amino acids: CASSLAEGVYTQYF.

This clone came up once. J is TRBJ1-2 and V is TRBV18, with TRBD1 identical over 7 bases. The germline V gene encodes CDR1 KGHSH and CDR2 LQKENI. This CDR3 contains 15 residues. V shed 2 bases, J shed 4 bases, and the junction held 7 bases outside the gene matches. CDR3 in DNA: TGTGCCAGCTCACCAATAGAGACAGGGACCTATGGCTACACCTTC. Encoded protein: CASSPIETGTYGYTF. Based on the CDR3 plus reference TRBV18 and TRBJ1-2, the full variable domain is NAGVMQNPRHLVRRRGQEARLRCSPMKGHSHVYWYRQLPEEGLKFMVYLQKENIIDESGMPKERFSAEFPKEGPSILRIQQVVRGDSAAYFCASSPIETGTYGYTFGSGTRLTVV.

The rearrangement links TRBV9 to TRBJ2-2; maybe TRBD2 (6 bases). CDR3 length equals 14 residues. Germline-derived CDR1 and CDR2 are SGDLS and YYNGEE. V was shortened by 4 bases and J by 1 base, with 8 bases between the two germline ends. DNA for the CDR3: TGTGCCAGCAGCTTTAGCGGGAACACCGGGGAGCTGTTTTTT. It translates to CASSFSGNTGELFF.

Concerning this clone: A junction boundary mismatches the germline segment, possibly from a read error. This chain connects TRBV13 to TRBJ2-3; 9 bases map to TRBD2. This CDR3 region has 16 residues. Looked up from germline, CDR1 is PRHDT and CDR2 is FYEKMQ (reference sequence). The CDR3 here is CASNLPPAGGMYTQYF. The CDR3 DNA sequence: TGTGCCAGCAACTTACCCCCAGCGGGGGGTATGTATACGCAGTATTTT.

The chain couples TRBV7-2 to TRBJ2-5, with 11 bases that match TRBD2. J lost 5 bases, V lost 8 bases, and 10 bases had no gene match. The CDR3 length is 15 residues. Germline assignment: CDR1 SGHTA and CDR2 FQGNSA. Here the CDR3 reads CASELAGVGGETQYF. The CDR3 DNA is TGTGCCAGCGAACTAGCGGGAGTGGGGGGGGAGACCCAGTACTTC.

The chain links TRBV10-3 to TRBJ2-3, with a possible D match to TRBD1 (6 bases). CDR1 is ENHRY and CDR2 is SYGVKD in the germline V gene. V was clipped by 10 bases and J by 2 bases, with 16 bases between them. This CDR3 region has 14 residues. The CDR3 nucleotides read TGTGCCAACCAGGGCCAGGGGTCCACAGATACGCAGTATTTT. Translated: CANQGQGSTDTQYF.

This clone was seen a few times. The gene calls are TRBV5-1 and TRBJ2-2; TRBD1 matches 8 bases. Germline V gene sequence: CDR1 SGHRS, CDR2 YFSETQ. The V segment lost 4 bases and the J segment 1 base; nucleotides outside the gene matches: 0. The CDR3 length is 14 residues. The CDR3 nucleotides are TGCGCCAGCAGCGGACAGGGGAACACCGGGGAGCTGTTTTTT. The encoded protein is CASSGQGNTGELFF.

About this clone: Mismatch with germline at one junction end may stem from a read error. This rearrangement joins TRBV5-1 to TRBJ2-1; TRBD1 aligns across 8 bases. There are 14 residues in the CDR3. In germline, CDR1 is SGHRS, CDR2 YFSETQ. The CDR3 sequence is CASSTRGQSNGQFF. The CDR3 DNA is TGCGCCAGCAGCACCAGGGGGCAAAGCAATGGGCAGTTCTTC.